What follows is one T cell receptor (beta chain) and its context. The data stem from a study of blood T cell repertoires in COVID-19. Overall study: T cells, B-cell-depleted T cells, or PBMCs provided the cDNA or gDNA that served as material.

The CDR3 contains 16 residues. The junction had 11 bases not matched to a gene; V was cut back by 5 bases and J by 2 bases. The V gene's germline CDR1 is MGHRA and CDR2 YSYEKL. TCRdb keeps only in-frame clones here, not all; method: immunoSEQ multiplex PCR. The repertoire holds under 80,000 clones, with more than 90% as singletons. Sequencing used peripheral blood. V usage is TRBV4-1 and J usage is TRBJ1-2; 7 bases agree with TRBD1. The source of this sequence is a human donor in a cohort sampled during active COVID-19. CDR3 DNA sequence: TGCGCCAGCAGCTTCCTTTGGGACAGAATGAACTATGGCTACACCTTC. Amino acids: CASSFLWDRMNYGYTF.